This TCR beta chain derives from a study of cytomegalovirus exposure and HLA in healthy donors. General study points: Prior analysis indicated that the majority of TCR beta V segments exhibited productivity approximately 87% or approximately 30% of the time. A later analysis reportedly identified an Asian-associated ancestry cluster as carrying fewer N-insertions than the approximately 670-donor mean. When a later analysis compared HLA-associated TCR beta chains with equally common others, the HLA-associated chains turned out to be more clonally expanded and to have lower generation probabilities.

Donors sampled were nominally healthy, though unrecorded immune exposures were likely. V shed 3 bases and J 7 bases; nucleotides not matched to a gene: 12. The CDR3 spans 15 residues. Germline V gives CDR1 SEHNR, CDR2 FQNEAQ (reference sequence). In the PCR, 60 Vbeta and 13 Jbeta primers were used. Produced via immunoSEQ multiplex PCR; TCRdb's table is partial and in-frame only. The sample contains 150,000 to 200,000 clones, approximately 82% of which appear only once. Regarding this clone: The target antigen is unknown.

The TCR was taken from a woman aged 25 to 39 in good health and CMV-seronegative. Sequencing was performed on PBMCs. The chain employs TRBV7-9 and TRBJ2-7, with 7 nucleotides matching TRBD1. CDR3 protein: CASSFSDRAWNEQYF. CDR3 DNA: TGTGCCAGCAGCTTCTCCGACAGGGCTTGGAATGAGCAGTACTTC. Full variable domain (outside the CDR3, taken from reference TRBV7-9 and TRBJ2-7): DTGVSQNPRHKITKRGQNVTFRCDPISEHNRLYWYRQTLGQGPEFLTYFQNEAQLEKSRLLSDRFSAERPKGSFSTLEIQRTEQGDSAMYLCASSFSDRAWNEQYFGPGTRLTVT.